The next 27 T cell receptor beta chains were all read from a single sample in a study of cytomegalovirus exposure and HLA in healthy donors. PCR was performed using 60 Vbeta and 13 Jbeta primers. Sequencing used immunoSEQ multiplex PCR; TCRdb keeps in-frame clones, though not all of them. The sample has 130,000 or so clones; roughly 86% are singletons. Material: PBMCs. The receptors derive from a man aged 18 to 29 in good health and CMV-seronegative.

The chain employs TRBV19 and TRBJ1-2; no clear D gene. CDR3 length equals 13 residues. Germline values: CDR1 LNHDA, CDR2 SQIVND (reference sequence). V was clipped by 5 bases and J by 8 bases, with 15 bases between them. The CDR3 sequence: CASSPREGGGYTF. DNA for the CDR3: TGTGCCAGTAGTCCCCGGGAGGGTGGCGGCTACACCTTC.

V usage is TRBV9 and J usage is TRBJ2-3; TRBD2 matches at 8 bases. J lost 0 bases, V lost 4 bases, and 19 bases had no gene match. CDR1 SGDLS and CDR2 YYNGEE come from the germline V gene. The CDR3 has 20 amino acids. CDR3 region: CASSSDGGALSPGSTDTQYF. The DNA for the CDR3 is TGTGCCAGCAGCTCCGACGGGGGGGCACTCTCTCCCGGGAGCACAGATACGCAGTATTTT.

This chain joins TRBV5-1 and TRBJ2-5; 11 bases agree with TRBD2. The germline CDR1 and CDR2 sequences are SGHRS and YFSETQ. This CDR3 region has 16 residues. V shed 0 bases and J 3 bases; nucleotides not matched to a gene: 4. The DNA of the CDR3 is TGCGCCAGCAGCTTGGGGGGGACTAGCGGTGAAGAGACCCAGTACTTC. The encoded protein is CASSLGGTSGEETQYF.

The chain carries TRBV7-9 and TRBJ1-1; unclear D gene. CDR1 and CDR2 from the germline V gene are SEHNR and FQNEAQ (reference sequence). The CDR3 has 12 amino acids. Trimming removed 1 base from V and 7 bases from J, with 7 bases in between. CDR3 bases: TGTGCCAGCAGCTTAGGAGGTATTGAAGCTTTCTTT. The encoded protein is CASSLGGIEAFF.

The chain's CDR3 is CAISESYQNGYTF. CDR3 nucleotides: TGTGCCATCAGTGAGTCGTATCAGAATGGCTACACCTTC. The V gene is TRBV10-3, the J gene TRBJ1-2; D is unresolved. Per the germline V gene, CDR1 is ENHRY and CDR2 is SYGVKD. Trimming cost V 0 bases and J 6 bases, with 8 bases left between them. The CDR3 spans 13 residues.

The chain uses TRBV5-1 and TRBJ2-2; weak D call: TRBD2 (7 bases). The CDR3 has 15 residues. Trimming removed 7 bases from V and 1 base from J, with 14 bases in between. Germline CDR1 SGHRS, CDR2 YFSETQ. The CDR3 bases are TGCGCCAGCGGGGGCGGGGGCCTGAACACCGGGGAGCTGTTTTTT. This gives the protein CASGGGGLNTGELFF.

The chain uses TRBV12-2 and TRBJ2-1; the table names TRBD2, a call not compared with the DNA. TRBV12-2 corresponds to a pseudogene. CDR3 length equals 16 residues. CDR3 sequence: CASRLTGLAGAPEQFF. In DNA, the CDR3 is TGTGCAAGTCGCTTAACGGGTCTAGCGGGGGCCCCGGAGCAGTTCTTC.

This clone was recorded once. V gene TRBV18 combines with J gene TRBJ2-7; possibly TRBD2 for D (7 bases). The CDR3 contains 14 residues. Germline CDR1 reads KGHSH; CDR2 reads LQKENI. Trimming removed 3 bases from V and 6 bases from J, with 15 bases in between. The CDR3 DNA follows: TGTGCCAGCTCACCGCCCCGGGGGGCAGCCGAGCAGTACTTC. It yields the protein CASSPPRGAAEQYF.

The chain combines TRBV19 with TRBJ1-2, with D possibly TRBD1 on 5 matching bases. V was pared by 4 bases and J by 7 bases, with 16 bases between. CDR3 length equals 14 residues. Germline V gives CDR1 LNHDA, CDR2 SQIVND (reference sequence). CDR3 residues: CASSKEEGSIGYTF. In DNA, the CDR3 is TGTGCCAGTAGTAAGGAGGAGGGGTCCATTGGCTACACCTTC.

The chain recombines TRBV27 with TRBJ1-4, with D tentatively TRBD1 (5 bases). The CDR3 sequence is 17 residues long. The V end was cut by 4 bases, the J end by 7 bases, with 22 bases between. Germline V gene sequence: CDR1 MNHEY, CDR2 SMNVEV (reference sequence). The CDR3 region has the DNA TGTGCCAGCAGTTCCAATTTGGGGGGGGACGGTCGTGAAAAACTGTTTTTT. Translated, it gives CASSSNLGGDGREKLFF.

The genes are TRBV2 and TRBJ1-1, with 7 bases fitting TRBD1. CDR3 length: 14 amino acids. V shed 6 bases and J 4 bases; nucleotides not matched to a gene: 8. CDR1 is SNHLY, CDR2 FYNNEI, per germline. The CDR3 DNA sequence: TGTGCCAGCAGGATGGACAGGCTGGGCACTGAAGCTTTCTTT. Protein sequence: CASRMDRLGTEAFF.

The table lists this clone with a count of one. V is TRBV6-5 and J is TRBJ2-6; D is ambiguous. Trimming removed 1 base at V and 1 base at J, with 8 bases between. The CDR3 length is 16 residues. The germline gives CDR1 MNHEY, CDR2 SVGAGI. The CDR3: CASSYFIGSGANVLTF. The CDR3 bases are TGTGCCAGCAGTTACTTCATCGGGTCTGGGGCCAACGTCCTGACTTTC.

V gene TRBV5-6 combines with J gene TRBJ2-3; a weak D match, TRBD2 (5 bases). Trimming left V 0 bases short and J 1 base short, with 9 bases between. Per germline, CDR1 SGHDT and CDR2 YYEEEE. This CDR3 region has 15 residues. CDR3 loop: CASSLAGVGTDTQYF. The CDR3 bases are TGTGCCAGCAGCTTGGCCGGGGTTGGCACAGATACGCAGTATTTT.

The chain uses TRBV19 and TRBJ1-1, with 7 bases lining up with TRBD1. Germline loops: CDR1 LNHDA, CDR2 SQIVND (reference sequence). V lost 7 bases to trimming and J lost 4 bases; unmatched junction nucleotides: 6. The CDR3 has 13 residues. CDR3 in DNA: TGTGCCAGTATGCGACAGGGAGGCACTGAAGCTTTCTTT. Translation: CASMRQGGTEAFF.

The rearrangement uses TRBV19 and TRBJ1-5; D not certain. CDR3 length equals 15 residues. V shed 3 bases and J shed 1 base, with 10 bases lying between them. CDR1 and CDR2 from the germline V gene are LNHDA and SQIVND (reference sequence). CDR3 residues: CASSISGISNQPQHF. In DNA form, the CDR3 reads TGTGCCAGTAGTATTTCCGGGATAAGCAATCAGCCCCAGCATTTT.

The gene calls are TRBV18 and TRBJ1-1; D gene uncertain. Germline V gene data show CDR1 as KGHSH and CDR2 as LQKENI. This CDR3 is built from 12 residues. V lost 7 bases and J 7 bases, leaving 13 bases between the germline ends. The CDR3 loop is CASLAGYGEAFF. In nucleotides, the CDR3 is TGTGCCAGCTTGGCGGGTTACGGTGAAGCTTTCTTT.

The chain recombines TRBV21-1 with TRBJ2-2; whether TRBD2, the table's D call, matches the DNA was not checked. TRBV21-1 is deemed a pseudogene. The CDR3 is made up of 19 amino acids. The CDR3 is CASSLLLNEGPLNTGELFF. CDR3 bases: TGTGCCAGCAGCCTTCTCCTCAACGAGGGCCCTTTGAACACCGGGGAGCTGTTTTTT.

This chain connects TRBV14 to TRBJ2-7; possibly TRBD1 for D (6 bases). The CDR3 is 15 amino acids. Trimming took off 0 bases at V and 4 bases at J, with 13 bases between the two ends. Germline CDR1 reads SGHDN; CDR2 reads FVKESK. The CDR3 region is CASSQDFARGYEQYF. CDR3 sequence (DNA): TGTGCCAGCAGCCAAGATTTTGCCAGGGGTTACGAGCAGTACTTC. Combining the CDR3 with reference TRBV14 and TRBJ2-7 gives the whole variable domain EAGVTQFPSHSVIEKGQTVTLRCDPISGHDNLYWYRRVMGKEIKFLLHFVKESKQDESGMPNNRFLAERTGGTYSTLKVQPAELEDSGVYFCASSQDFARGYEQYFGPGTRLTVT.

This clone was seen only once. The rearrangement uses TRBV7-9 and TRBJ1-2; D possibly corresponds to TRBD1 (5 bases). The CDR3 extends over 13 amino acids. The V gene lost 5 bases and the J gene lost 4 bases, with 11 bases spanning the gap. Germline values: CDR1 SEHNR, CDR2 FQNEAQ (reference sequence). The CDR3, as DNA: TGTGCCAGCAGCACCCGGGACTCCTATGGCTACACCTTC. Its protein is CASSTRDSYGYTF.

This rearrangement joins TRBV4-1 to TRBJ2-3, with TRBD2 matching 15 bases. The junction had 4 bases not matched to a gene; V was cut back by 3 bases and J by 6 bases. This CDR3 has 16 residues. Per germline, CDR1 MGHRA and CDR2 YSYEKL. CDR3 in amino acids: CASSQGTSGGSDTQYF. As DNA, the CDR3 is TGCGCCAGCAGCCAGGGGACTAGCGGGGGGAGTGATACGCAGTATTTT.

V and J are TRBV5-6 and TRBJ1-5; a weak D match, TRBD1 (5 bases). This CDR3 region has 14 residues. V gave up 3 bases and J gave up 3 bases, with 10 bases separating them. CDR1 is SGHDT, CDR2 YYEEEE, per germline. As DNA, the CDR3 is TGTGCCAGCAGCTCCGGGGGACTCAATCAGCCCCAGCATTTT. It yields the protein CASSSGGLNQPQHF.

In this sample, this clone turned up once. The V and J genes are TRBV6-4 and TRBJ2-1; D unclear. The CDR3 loop spans 13 amino acids. Germline values: CDR1 MRHNA, CDR2 SNTAGT. The V end lost 4 bases, the J end lost 5 bases, and 9 bases lay between the germline ends. CDR3 sequence (DNA): TGTGCCAGCAGTGCCCTTCTTAACAATGAGCAGTTCTTC. Its protein is CASSALLNNEQFF.

The DNA for the CDR3 is TGCAGCGAAAGTTCCGGGGGGGCGGGGAATGAGCAGTTCTTC. It specifies CSESSGGAGNEQFF. The chain is built from TRBV29-1 and TRBJ2-1; 8 bases agree with TRBD2. CDR3 length: 14 amino acids. V lost 7 bases to trimming and J lost 7 bases; unmatched junction nucleotides: 12. CDR1 is SQVTM and CDR2 is ANQGSEA in the germline V gene.

V and J are TRBV6-1 and TRBJ1-2; 7 positions agree with TRBD1. The V gene end was trimmed by 8 bases and the J gene end by 6 bases; junction bases not matched to a gene: 15. From germline, CDR1 is MNHNS and CDR2 SASEGT. The CDR3 contains 15 residues. CDR3 region: CASGSILTGLDGYTF. CDR3 nucleotides: TGTGCCAGCGGATCCATCCTGACAGGGTTAGATGGCTACACCTTC.

The CDR3, as DNA: TGTGCCAGCAGCGAAGTTAGCGGGGGGCTGAGCTCCTACAATGAGCAGTTCTTC. Amino acids: CASSEVSGGLSSYNEQFF. The chain joins TRBV7-2 to TRBJ2-1, with TRBD2 matching 10 bases. This CDR3 has 18 residues. From germline, CDR1 is SGHTA and CDR2 FQGNSA. V gave up 5 bases and J gave up 0 bases; unmatched junction bases: 10.

As concerns this clone: The junction does not match germline at one end; this may be a read error. The chain has TRBV6-5 and TRBJ1-3, with D perhaps matching TRBD1 (6 bases). The CDR3 consists of 15 residues. Germline V CDR1 and CDR2: MNHEY, SVGAGI. Written as DNA, the CDR3 is TGTGCCAGCAGAAGGGACAAGATCTCTGGAAACACCATACATTTT. Encoded protein: CASRRDKISGNTIHF.

The chain recombines TRBV5-6 with TRBJ1-4; 7 bases line up with TRBD1. Germline V CDR1 and CDR2: SGHDT, YYEEEE. There are 17 residues in the CDR3. Trimming at V came to 3 bases and at J to 6 bases, leaving 14 bases not matched to a gene. CDR3: CASSWKKTGVDDEKLFF. In DNA, the CDR3 is TGTGCCAGCAGCTGGAAAAAAACAGGGGTCGATGATGAAAAACTGTTTTTT.